Sequencing of this TCR beta chain was carried out in a study of blood T cell repertoires in COVID-19. Study in general: Samples taken during acute and convalescent COVID-19 were collected in the United States, Italy and Spain. Sample material is recorded as cDNA or gDNA derived from T cells, B-cell-depleted T cells, or PBMCs.

Authors' processing steps: Cell counts per sample came from amplifying reference gene primers. Repertoires were generated with immunoSEQ multiplex PCR, while TCRdb's copy carries only in-frame clones and drops some. V and J calls and clone size are copied from that table; D and trimming were computed from the DNA. This repertoire shows around 210,000 clones, less than 85% found once; its top ten account for less than 7%. The CDR3 extends over 13 amino acids. Deletions cut 1 base from V and 3 bases from J, with 7 bases between. Looked up from germline, CDR1 is SNHLY and CDR2 is FYNNEI. Worth noting for this clone: The identical CDR3 is also encoded by other nucleotide sequences in the sample.

Sequenced input: peripheral blood. This TCR derives from a woman aged 65 to 85 with acute or convalescent COVID-19. V is TRBV2 and J is TRBJ2-7; D is undetermined. CDR3: CASSEGAVYEQYF. The CDR3, as DNA: TGTGCCAGCAGTGAAGGGGCAGTCTACGAGCAGTACTTC.